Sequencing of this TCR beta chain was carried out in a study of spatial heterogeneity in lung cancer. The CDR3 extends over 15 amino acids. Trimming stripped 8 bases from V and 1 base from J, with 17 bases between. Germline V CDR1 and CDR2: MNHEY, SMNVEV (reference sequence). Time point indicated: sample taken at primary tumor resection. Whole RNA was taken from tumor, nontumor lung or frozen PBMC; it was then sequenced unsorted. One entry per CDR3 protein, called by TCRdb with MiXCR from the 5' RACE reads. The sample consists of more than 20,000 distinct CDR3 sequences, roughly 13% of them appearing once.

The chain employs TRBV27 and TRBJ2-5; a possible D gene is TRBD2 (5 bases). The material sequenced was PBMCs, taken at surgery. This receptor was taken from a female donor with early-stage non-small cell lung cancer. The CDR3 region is CASAVLGSLQETQYF. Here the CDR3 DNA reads TGTGCCAGCGCAGTACTGGGGAGTCTCCAAGAGACCCAGTACTTC.